These 5 T cell receptor beta chains originate from one sample sequenced in a study of CD8 T cells in Susac syndrome. An amount of RNA that ranged from roughly 0.5 to 1 ug was reverse transcribed with random hexamers. TCRdb re-called the immunoSEQ multiplex PCR reads with MiXCR, one entry per CDR3 protein. The top ten hold around 0.1% of the sample, which has 150,000 to 200,000 distinct CDR3 sequences, approximately 95% seen once. The specimen was CD4+ T cells from PBMCs. The receptors originated from a human donor in good health.

The rearrangement joins TRBV3-1 to TRBJ1-2; tentatively, D is TRBD1 (5 bases). Germline V lookup: CDR1 LGHDT, CDR2 YNNKEL (reference sequence). The CDR3 is made up of 12 amino acids. Trimming cost V 3 bases and J 8 bases, with 10 bases left between them. The CDR3 protein is CASSHRGFGYTF. DNA of the CDR3: TGTGCCAGCAGCCACCGGGGGTTCGGCTACACCTTC.

The chain employs TRBV20-1 and TRBJ1-6, with D perhaps TRBD1 (5 bases). This CDR3 comprises 15 residues. The V gene lost 3 bases and the J gene lost 5 bases, with 14 bases spanning the gap. Germline CDR1 reads DFQATT; CDR2 reads SNEGSKA (reference sequence). CDR3 residues: CSARLGAVDNSPLHF. The CDR3 DNA is TGCAGTGCTAGGCTAGGGGCAGTCGATAATTCACCCCTCCACTTT.

The chain carries TRBV5-1 and TRBJ1-2; D remains ambiguous. CDR1 and CDR2 from the germline V gene are SGHRS and YFSETQ. CDR3 length: 16 residues. V was clipped by 1 base and J by 4 bases, with 17 bases between them. The CDR3 is CASSLKGMDGSYGYTF. The CDR3 DNA reads TGCGCCAGCAGCTTGAAAGGTATGGACGGAAGCTATGGCTACACCTTC.

The CDR3 reads CASRGPPTGELFF. The CDR3 DNA is TGTGCCAGCAGGGGGCCACCCACCGGGGAGCTGTTTTTT. This chain connects TRBV12-3 or TRBV12-4 to TRBJ2-2; D perhaps matches TRBD1 (5 bases). The V end lost 6 bases, the J end lost 4 bases, and 9 bases lay between the germline ends. This CDR3 has 13 amino acids.

A word on this clonotype: One end of the junction does not line up with germline, which may come from a read error. The genes are TRBV29-1 and TRBJ2-5; a weak D match, TRBD1 (5 bases). Germline values: CDR1 SQVTM, CDR2 ANQGSEA. The CDR3 extends over 12 amino acids. CDR3 protein: CSVVTGPQTQYF. In DNA, the CDR3 is TGCAGCGTTGTAACAGGACCCCAGACACAGTACTTC.